This T cell receptor (beta chain) is drawn from a study of T cells in Graves' hyperthyroidism and ophthalmopathy. Points from the study as a whole: Model-based prediction identified ophthalmopathy a median approximately 6.2 months prior to its onset.

RNA transcripts were the template for amplifying TCR beta CDR3 regions. Carried out on the TCR CDR3, a first-round RT-PCR used the HTBI primer set. TCRdb redid the calling of the multiplex PCR reads with MiXCR, one entry per CDR3 protein. The repertoire consists of roughly 350,000 distinct CDR3 sequences, with about 15% occurring once and the leading ten covering about 20%. For the diagnoses, clinical symptoms, serum thyroxine and TRAb, thyroid ultrasound and orbital computed tomography were used. The PBMCs had their origin in less than 13 ml of fresh peripheral blood. The germline V gene has CDR1 WNHNN and CDR2 SYGVQD (reference sequence). CDR3 size: 13 residues. The V end lost 0 bases, the J end lost 6 bases, and 9 bases lay between the germline ends. As concerns this clonotype: No antigen is known for it.

The receptor was isolated from a woman in her thirties with Graves' ophthalmopathy. The chain is built from TRBV10-1 and TRBJ2-7; a possible D gene is TRBD1 (5 bases). Input material: blood. The CDR3 here is CASSESAGFEQYF. The CDR3 coding sequence is TGCGCCAGCAGTGAGTCGGCAGGGTTCGAGCAGTACTTC.